A single sample is the source of the 14 T cell receptor beta chains below, sequenced in a study of blood T cell repertoires in COVID-19. TCRdb keeps only in-frame clones here, not all; method: immunoSEQ multiplex PCR. This sample has 150,000 to 160,000 clones, with about 90% found just once. The sequencing input was peripheral blood. Receptor source: a man in his forties or fifties with acute or convalescent COVID-19.

V usage is TRBV7-2 and J usage is TRBJ1-4, with no clear D. The V end was cut by 2 bases, the J end by 5 bases, with 6 bases between. The germline CDR1 and CDR2 sequences are SGHTA and FQGNSA. CDR3 size: 13 residues. The CDR3 nucleotides are TGTGCCAGCAGCTTAAACAGAAATGAAAAACTGTTTTTT. It yields the protein CASSLNRNEKLFF.

V gene TRBV7-9 combines with J gene TRBJ2-2; 8 bases fit TRBD1. This CDR3 region has 15 residues. J gave up 2 bases and V 6 bases, and 5 bases lay outside the gene matches. Germline loops: CDR1 SEHNR, CDR2 FQNEAQ (reference sequence). CDR3 amino acids: CASSATGDNTGELFF. The CDR3 nucleotides read TGTGCCAGCAGTGCGACAGGGGATAACACCGGGGAGCTGTTTTTT. Complete variable domain (other parts from reference TRBV7-9 and TRBJ2-2): DTGVSQNPRHKITKRGQNVTFRCDPISEHNRLYWYRQTLGQGPEFLTYFQNEAQLEKSRLLSDRFSAERPKGSFSTLEIQRTEQGDSAMYLCASSATGDNTGELFFGEGSRLTVL.

The genes are TRBV3-1 (or the pseudogene TRBV3-2) and TRBJ1-2, with 9 bases matching TRBD1. CDR1 LGHDT and CDR2 YNNKEL come from the germline V gene (reference sequence). The J segment lost 2 bases and the V segment lost 4 bases, leaving 8 bases of the junction unmatched. The CDR3 sequence is 16 residues long. The CDR3 sequence is CASSRHRGRVNYGYTF. CDR3 nucleotides: TGTGCCAGCAGCCGCCACAGGGGGCGAGTCAACTATGGCTACACCTTC.

This chain links TRBV6-5 with TRBJ1-2, with TRBD1 matching 7 bases. From germline, CDR1 is MNHEY and CDR2 SVGAGI. The V gene end was trimmed by 2 bases and the J gene end by 4 bases; junction bases not matched to a gene: 7. CDR3 length equals 15 residues. CDR3 DNA sequence: TGTGCCAGCAGTTACGTACCGGGACAGCTCTATGGCTACACCTTC. Translation gives CASSYVPGQLYGYTF.

The rearrangement uses TRBV25-1 and TRBJ1-1; D ambiguous. This CDR3 region has 15 residues. Germline CDR1 reads MGHDK; CDR2 reads SYGVNS. Trimming left V 1 base short and J 1 base short, with 10 bases between. CDR3 protein: CASSELVVPNTEAFF. The CDR3 DNA reads TGTGCCAGCAGTGAATTAGTGGTTCCGAACACTGAAGCTTTCTTT.

The CDR3 protein is CASSGGQGYGYTF. The CDR3 DNA reads as TGCGCCAGCAGCGGGGGACAGGGCTATGGCTACACCTTC. The V and J genes are TRBV5-1 and TRBJ1-2, with 9 bases lining up with TRBD1. Germline lookup yields CDR1 SGHRS and CDR2 YFSETQ. This CDR3 contains 13 residues. V lost 4 bases and J lost 4; bases outside the gene matches: 2.

This CDR3 is CASSLHRGGYTF. In DNA form, the CDR3 reads TGTGCCAGCAGCCTCCACAGGGGCGGCTACACCTTC. The V gene is TRBV13, the J gene TRBJ1-2; the match to TRBD1 covers 7 bases. Trimming at V came to 5 bases and at J to 8 bases, leaving 5 bases not matched to a gene. CDR3 length: 12 amino acids. From germline, CDR1 is PRHDT and CDR2 FYEKMQ (reference sequence).

The V call is TRBV19, the J call TRBJ1-4; possible D gene TRBD1, 5 bases. Trimming took off 3 bases at V and 8 bases at J, with 16 bases between the two ends. CDR3 length: 15 residues. Germline V lookup: CDR1 LNHDA, CDR2 SQIVND (reference sequence). The CDR3 sequence: CASSIQHLKGEKLFF. The DNA for the CDR3 is TGTGCCAGTAGTATCCAACACCTAAAGGGGGAAAAACTGTTTTTT.

This clone has just one count. The chain links TRBV28 to TRBJ2-2, with 7 nucleotides matching TRBD1. The J segment lost 3 bases and the V segment lost 4 bases, leaving 5 bases of the junction unmatched. Germline CDR1 and CDR2: MDHEN and SYDVKM. This CDR3 region has 15 residues. DNA of the CDR3: TGTGCCAGCAGTTCCCGGGACAGAGACACCGGGGAGCTGTTTTTT. Translated: CASSSRDRDTGELFF.

This chain joins TRBV29-1 and TRBJ2-1; the D is unclear. The germline V gene encodes CDR1 SQVTM and CDR2 ANQGSEA. The CDR3 runs 16 residues. The V gene lost 7 bases and the J gene lost 1 base, with 20 bases spanning the gap. Here the CDR3 DNA reads TGCAGCGCCGCCTCCCCGTCCCCCCAGTCCTACAATGAGCAGTTCTTC. Translation: CSAASPSPQSYNEQFF.

The chain has TRBV12-2 and TRBJ2-7; no DNA check was done on the table's D call, TRBD2. TRBV12-2 constitutes a pseudogene. This CDR3 contains 15 residues. DNA for the CDR3: TGTGCAAGTCGCTTAGGGTCCGGGGGGTCTTACGAGCAGTACGTC. Encoded protein: CASRLGSGGSYEQYV.

For this clone: Its ends do not fully match the called genes, so a read error is possible. V is TRBV13 and J is TRBJ1-6; the D gene is possibly TRBD1 (5 bases). The CDR3 totals 17 residues. In germline, CDR1 is PRHDT, CDR2 FYEKMQ (reference sequence). The CDR3 sequence: CARSLGGWGRSISPLHF. The CDR3 nucleotides are TGCGCCCGCAGCTTGGGGGGGTGGGGGAGAAGTATTTCACCCCTCCACTTT. Variable domain in full (rest from reference TRBV13 and TRBJ1-6): AAGVIQSPRHLIKEKRETATLKCYPIPRHDTVYWYQQGPGQDPQFLISFYEKMQSDKGSIPDRFSAQQFSDYHSELNMSSLELGDSALYFCARSLGGWGRSISPLHFGNGTRLTVT.

This rearrangement joins TRBV19 to TRBJ1-1; D is perhaps TRBD1 (5 bases). The germline CDR1 and CDR2 sequences are LNHDA and SQIVND (reference sequence). The CDR3 runs to 11 residues. V lost 7 bases and J 5 bases, leaving 8 bases between the germline ends. The CDR3 is CASKGVTEAFF. The DNA of the CDR3 is TGTGCCAGTAAAGGGGTTACTGAAGCTTTCTTT. Supplemented by reference TRBV19 and TRBJ1-1, the full variable domain reads DGGITQSPKYLFRKEGQNVTLSCEQNLNHDAMYWYRQDPGQGLRLIYYSQIVNDFQKGDIAEGYSVSREKKESFPLTVTSAQKNPTAFYLCASKGVTEAFFGQGTRLTVV.

The chain employs TRBV19 and TRBJ2-1; a possible D gene is TRBD2 (6 bases). CDR3 length: 15 residues. Germline CDR1 is LNHDA and CDR2 is SQIVND (reference sequence). The V and J ends lost 8 bases and 0 bases respectively, with 14 bases between them. Written as DNA, the CDR3 is TGTGCCAGTGGGAGGACTCCGAGCTCCTACAATGAGCAGTTCTTC. Amino acids: CASGRTPSSYNEQFF.